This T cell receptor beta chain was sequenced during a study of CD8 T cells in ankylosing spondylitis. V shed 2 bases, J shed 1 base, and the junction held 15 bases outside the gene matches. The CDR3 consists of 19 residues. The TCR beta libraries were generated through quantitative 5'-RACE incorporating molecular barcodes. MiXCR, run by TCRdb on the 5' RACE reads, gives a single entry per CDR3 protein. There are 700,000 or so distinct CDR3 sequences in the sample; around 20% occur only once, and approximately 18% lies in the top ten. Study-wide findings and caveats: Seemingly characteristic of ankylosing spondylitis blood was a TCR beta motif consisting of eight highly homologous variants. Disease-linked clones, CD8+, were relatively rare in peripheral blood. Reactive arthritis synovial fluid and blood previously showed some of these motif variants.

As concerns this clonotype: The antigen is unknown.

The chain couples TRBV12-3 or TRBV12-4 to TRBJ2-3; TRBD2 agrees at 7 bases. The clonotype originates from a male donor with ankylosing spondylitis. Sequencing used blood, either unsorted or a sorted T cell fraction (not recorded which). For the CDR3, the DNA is TGTGCCAGCAGTTTACCAGGTCTAGCGGCTAATCTCGGCACAGATACGCAGTATTTT. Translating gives CASSLPGLAANLGTDTQYF.